The 18 T cell receptor beta chains listed next were all sequenced from one sample in a study of T-cell reconstitution after alpha-beta-depleted transplantation in children. Unique molecular identifiers were incorporated when the TCRbeta library was constructed. TCRdb analysed the PCR reads with MiXCR anew, one entry per CDR3 protein. The repertoire holds 450,000 to 600,000 distinct CDR3 sequences, with 13% as singletons. This sample comprised PBMCs, mostly from graft donor cells, obtained 360 days after TCRalphabeta/CD19-depleted stem cell transplant. Receptor source: a male patient aged 5 to 17 who had a stem cell transplant for acute myeloid leukemia, so the T cells may come from the graft donor.

This chain joins TRBV15 and TRBJ2-7; 7 bases are a match to TRBD1. The CDR3 contains 14 residues. Germline V gene lookup returns CDR1 LNHNV and CDR2 YYDKDF (reference sequence). Losses at the gene ends were 3 bases for V and 2 bases for J; bases not matched to a gene: 4. The CDR3 sequence is CATSSNRGPYEQYF. The DNA for the CDR3 is TGTGCCACCAGCAGCAACAGGGGCCCCTACGAGCAGTACTTC. Combining the CDR3 with reference TRBV15 and TRBJ2-7 gives the whole variable domain DAMVIQNPRYQVTQFGKPVTLSCSQTLNHNVMYWYQQKSSQAPKLLFHYYDKDFNNEADTPDNFQSRRPNTSFCFLDIRSPGLGDTAMYLCATSSNRGPYEQYFGPGTRLTVT.

The V call is TRBV7-9, the J call TRBJ2-7; TRBD1 aligns across 10 bases. The CDR3 sequence is 15 residues long. CDR1 is SEHNR and CDR2 is FQNEAQ in the germline V gene (reference sequence). V dropped 5 bases and J dropped 2; count of bases not matched to a gene: 6. CDR3 in DNA: TGTGCCAGCAGCCCCCGGGACAGGGGAACCTACGAGCAGTACTTC. Translation gives CASSPRDRGTYEQYF.

This clonotype was counted a few times. The chain joins TRBV7-9 to TRBJ2-1; tentative D call: TRBD1 (5 bases). V gave up 3 bases and J gave up 7 bases, with 16 bases separating them. CDR1 is SEHNR, CDR2 FQNEAQ, per germline (reference sequence). The CDR3 extends over 15 amino acids. The CDR3 protein is CASSLSRVERNEQFF. CDR3 DNA: TGTGCCAGCAGCTTGTCCAGGGTGGAGCGTAATGAGCAGTTCTTC.

This clonotype was recorded a few times. The V and J genes are TRBV4-3 and TRBJ2-1; D gene unclear. The CDR3 spans 14 residues. V lost 4 bases, J lost 8 bases, and 15 bases lay in between. Germline V gene sequence: CDR1 LGHNA, CDR2 YSLEER. CDR3 nucleotides: TGCGCCAGCAGCCTGGGAATTATCGGCGATGAGCAGTTCTTC. As protein: CASSLGIIGDEQFF.

The rearrangement links TRBV29-1 to TRBJ2-7; D remains unclear. Germline V lookup: CDR1 SQVTM, CDR2 ANQGSEA. V lost 2 bases and J 9 bases, leaving 11 bases between the germline ends. The CDR3 covers 11 residues. DNA for the CDR3: TGCAGCGTTGAACATACCGCTTCGCAGTACTTC. Translation: CSVEHTASQYF.

This clonotype was recorded many times. The chain is built from TRBV29-1 and TRBJ2-7; D unresolved. This CDR3 contains 12 residues. Trimming pared 0 bases from V and 2 bases from J, leaving 5 bases between. The germline gives CDR1 SQVTM, CDR2 ANQGSEA. The CDR3 DNA reads TGCAGCGTTGAAGAGGGCCCCTACGAGCAGTACTTC. It encodes CSVEEGPYEQYF.

This clonotype was seen ten or more times. The gene calls are TRBV28 and TRBJ1-5; D gene unclear. CDR1 MDHEN and CDR2 SYDVKM come from the germline V gene. Deletions cut 7 bases from V and 6 bases from J, with 16 bases between. The CDR3 is made up of 14 amino acids. The CDR3, as DNA: TGTGCCAGCACCTTAAATGGGAGATCTCAGCCCCAGCATTTT. Residues: CASTLNGRSQPQHF.

The genes are TRBV11-2 and TRBJ2-3, with D unclear. The CDR3 is made up of 13 amino acids. V was pared by 5 bases and J by 4 bases, with 10 bases between. Germline CDR1 is SGHAT and CDR2 is FQNNGV. This chain's CDR3 is CASSIHLPDTQYF. The CDR3 coding sequence is TGTGCCAGCAGCATCCACCTTCCAGATACGCAGTATTTT.

Ten or more counts support this clonotype. V gene TRBV24-1 combines with J gene TRBJ2-5, with 11 positions matching TRBD1. Germline trimming cut 4 bases from V and 5 bases from J; bases unmatched to any gene: 5. The CDR3 covers 15 residues. Germline CDR1 KGHDR, CDR2 SFDVKD. The CDR3 bases are TGTGCCACCAGTGACATGGGACAGGGGGGCGAGACCCAGTACTTC. It translates to CATSDMGQGGETQYF.

This clonotype has at least ten counts. The chain links TRBV20-1 to TRBJ2-1, with TRBD2 matching over 11 bases. This CDR3 has 18 amino acids. Germline CDR1 DFQATT, CDR2 SNEGSKA (reference sequence). Trimming cost V 4 bases and J 7 bases; bases outside gene matches: 18. The CDR3 nucleotides read TGCAGTGCTAATGGCTATAGGCCCCTAGCGGGAGGTGGGAATGAGCAGTTCTTC. Its protein is CSANGYRPLAGGGNEQFF.

A few counts support this clonotype. The V gene is TRBV10-2, the J gene TRBJ2-2, with 8 bases aligning to TRBD2. Losses at the gene ends were 5 bases for V and 6 bases for J; bases not matched to a gene: 5. This CDR3 spans 14 amino acids. The V gene's germline CDR1 is WSHSY and CDR2 SAAADI. The CDR3 DNA reads TGCGCCAGCAGTACAGCGGGAGTGTCCGGGGAGCTGTTTTTT. It translates to CASSTAGVSGELFF.

At least ten counts were recorded for this clonotype. V is TRBV20-1 and J is TRBJ2-2; D gene unclear. The germline V gene has CDR1 DFQATT and CDR2 SNEGSKA (reference sequence). The germline V and J ends were trimmed by 6 bases and 7 bases, with 6 bases remaining between them. The CDR3 sequence is 10 residues long. The CDR3 loop is CSAQYGELFF. DNA for the CDR3: TGCAGTGCCCAGTACGGGGAGCTGTTTTTT.

This clonotype was detected only a few times. The chain recombines TRBV7-2 with TRBJ1-1; TRBD1 might be the D (5 bases). The length of the CDR3 is 14 residues. Trimming took 5 bases from V and 1 from J, leaving 11 bases between them. Germline lookup yields CDR1 SGHTA and CDR2 FQGNSA. The CDR3 protein is CASSALGGNTEAFF. CDR3 DNA: TGTGCCAGCAGCGCCCTCGGGGGGAACACTGAAGCTTTCTTT.

The gene calls are TRBV5-5 and TRBJ2-3, with D perhaps given as TRBD1 or TRBD2 (5 bases each). This CDR3 has 14 amino acids. Germline values: CDR1 SGHKS, CDR2 YYEKEE (reference sequence). V gave up 0 bases and J gave up 3 bases, with 8 bases separating them. CDR3 amino acids: CASSLDGATDTQYF. The CDR3 DNA sequence: TGTGCCAGCAGCTTGGACGGGGCTACAGATACGCAGTATTTT.

The gene calls are TRBV20-1 and TRBJ2-7, with D uncertain. Germline loops: CDR1 DFQATT, CDR2 SNEGSKA (reference sequence). The V gene lost 0 bases and the J gene lost 6 bases, with 12 bases spanning the gap. The CDR3 consists of 13 residues. The CDR3 DNA reads TGCAGTGCTAGAGACGAACGCCTCGGCGAGCAGTACTTC. It encodes CSARDERLGEQYF.

This chain connects TRBV20-1 to TRBJ2-1; 10 positions match TRBD2. Trimming removed 5 bases from V and 9 bases from J; junction bases left unmatched: 13. CDR1 is DFQATT and CDR2 is SNEGSKA in the germline V gene (reference sequence). This CDR3 spans 15 amino acids. The CDR3 DNA reads TGCAGTGCTGGGCGAAATCTAGCGGGAGTGGTTGAGCAGTTCTTC. As protein: CSAGRNLAGVVEQFF.

This clonotype was detected only a few times. The chain employs TRBV4-2 and TRBJ2-7; the D call may be TRBD1 or TRBD2 (5 bases each). The CDR3 contains 14 residues. Trimming stripped 1 base from V and 3 bases from J, with 10 bases between. Germline loops: CDR1 LGHNA, CDR2 YNFKEQ. The DNA of the CDR3 is TGTGCCAGCAGCCAAGGGGACGGAGGCTACGAGCAGTACTTC. This translates into CASSQGDGGYEQYF.

CDR3 residues: CASSRGQGWTKFF. Here the CDR3 DNA reads TGCGCCAGCAGTCGCGGACAGGGCTGGACCAAGTTCTTC. The rearrangement links TRBV23-1 to TRBJ2-1; 8 bases are shared with TRBD1. TRBV23-1 is reported as an ORF; its role is uncertain. V was clipped by 4 bases and J by 14 bases; unmatched bases: 10. The length of the CDR3 is 13 residues.